In its sample, the clone carrying this T cell receptor beta chain was seen many times. Its specificity is unknown. The sample is drawn from a study of T cells in Graves' hyperthyroidism and ophthalmopathy. Whole-study findings and limits: Before onset, ophthalmopathy was predicted by the model a median around 6 months earlier. By a 13 V-J model, ophthalmopathy was set apart from stable hyperthyroidism.

Losses at the gene ends were 4 bases for V and 2 bases for J; bases not matched to a gene: 7. The CDR3 runs 15 residues. CDR1 is LGHDT, CDR2 YNNKEL, per germline (reference sequence). Individuals with ophthalmopathy presented a Clinical Activity Score of at least 3, a NOSPECS grade of at least 4 and a duration under 3 months. This sample holds PBMCs from about 10 ml fresh peripheral blood. TCR beta CDR3 sequences were amplified from RNA transcripts. Carried out on the TCR CDR3, a first-round RT-PCR used the HTBI primer set. TCRdb itself ran the multiplex PCR reads through MiXCR, one entry per CDR3 protein. The data hold more than 500,000 distinct CDR3 sequences, with about 16% observed a single time.

Sequencing input: blood. The TCR comes from a woman aged 25 to 45 with Graves' ophthalmopathy. This sequence joins TRBV3-1 and TRBJ2-7; 8 bases match TRBD2. The CDR3 sequence is CASSPRSGGPYEQYF. The CDR3 DNA is TGTGCCAGCAGCCCTCGGAGCGGGGGCCCCTACGAGCAGTACTTC.